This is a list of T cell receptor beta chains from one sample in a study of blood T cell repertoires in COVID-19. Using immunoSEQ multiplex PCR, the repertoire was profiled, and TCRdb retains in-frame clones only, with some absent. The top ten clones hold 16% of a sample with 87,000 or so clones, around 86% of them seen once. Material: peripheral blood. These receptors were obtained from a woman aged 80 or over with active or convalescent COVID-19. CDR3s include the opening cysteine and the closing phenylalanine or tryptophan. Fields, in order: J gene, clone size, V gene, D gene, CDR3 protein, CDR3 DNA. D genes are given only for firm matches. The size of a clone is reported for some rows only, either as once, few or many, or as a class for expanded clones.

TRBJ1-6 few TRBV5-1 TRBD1 CASSLGQGNNSPLHF TGCGCCAGCAGCTTGGGACAGGGGAACAATTCACCCCTCCACTTT
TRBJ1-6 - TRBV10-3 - CAISQGGYNSPLHF TGTGCCATCAGTCAGGGCGGCTATAATTCACCCCTCCACTTT
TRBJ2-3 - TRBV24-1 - CATSDRVADTQYF TGTGCCACCAGTGACAGGGTCGCAGATACGCAGTATTTT
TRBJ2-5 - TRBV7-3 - CASSLGGYQETQYF TGTGCCAGCAGCCTCGGGGGATACCAAGAGACCCAGTACTTC
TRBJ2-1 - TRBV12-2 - CASRLALTSGGVSYNEQFF TGTGCAAGTCGCTTAGCGCTGACTAGCGGGGGGGTCTCCTACAATGAGCAGTTCTTC
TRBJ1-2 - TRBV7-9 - CASSLGVLLYGYTF TGTGCCAGCAGCTTAGGTGTCTTACTCTATGGCTACACCTTC
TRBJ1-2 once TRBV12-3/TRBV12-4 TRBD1 CASSGDRVGGYTF TGTGCCAGCAGCGGCGACAGGGTCGGCGGCTACACCTTC
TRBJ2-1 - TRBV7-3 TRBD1 CASSRRQGSYNEQFF TGTGCCAGCAGCCGTAGACAGGGCTCCTACAATGAGCAGTTCTTC
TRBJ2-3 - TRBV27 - CASGHGRGGSTDTQYF TGTGCCAGCGGACATGGGCGGGGCGGCAGCACAGATACGCAGTATTTT
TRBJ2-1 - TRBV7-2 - CASSLLRYQYNEQFF TGTGCCAGCAGCTTACTGAGGTACCAATACAATGAGCAGTTCTTC
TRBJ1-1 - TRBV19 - CASNFGGRNSGNTEAFF TGTGCCAGTAACTTTGGGGGCAGGAACAGCGGGAACACTGAAGCTTTCTTT
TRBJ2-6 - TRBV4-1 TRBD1 CASSQEPGTATSFGANVLTF TGCGCCAGCAGCCAAGAACCGGGGACAGCCACTTCATTCGGGGCCAACGTCCTGACTTTC
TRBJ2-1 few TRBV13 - CASSLVGVGQFF TGTGCCAGCAGCTTAGTGGGAGTGGGGCAGTTCTTC
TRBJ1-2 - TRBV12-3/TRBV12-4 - CASSSPGGGYTF TGTGCCAGCAGTTCTCCAGGAGGTGGCTACACCTTC